The rows below give T cell receptor beta chains drawn from one sample of a study of blood T cell repertoires in COVID-19. Measured with immunoSEQ multiplex PCR; TCRdb has only the in-frame clones, and not every one. Among more than 85,000 clones listed, under 90% were seen once. The material sequenced was peripheral blood. The receptors were sampled from a human donor in a cohort sampled during active COVID-19. Both conserved end residues are part of each CDR3. The D gene is left open where the match is weak. Rows give clone size only sometimes, using once, few, many, or a class for an expanded clone.

D	V	size	J	DNA	CDR3
.	TRBV19	.	TRBJ1-5	TGTGCCAGTAGTATACAATCCGGCAGGGGAGTTAATCAGCCCCAGCATTTT	CASSIQSGRGVNQPQHF
.	TRBV2	.	TRBJ1-5	TGTGCCAGCAGGGGAGAGGTCGGCAATCAGCCCCAGCATTTT	CASRGEVGNQPQHF
.	TRBV29-1	.	TRBJ1-1	TGCAGCGTTGATTCTATGAACACTGAAGCTTTCTTT	CSVDSMNTEAFF
.	TRBV19	.	TRBJ1-5	TGTGCCAGTAGGACATCCTGGGCTTCCAATCAGCCCCAGCATTTT	CASRTSWASNQPQHF
.	TRBV6-5	once	TRBJ2-2	TGTGCCAGCAGTAAGGACTGGGCCTCAGGCGGGGAGCTGTTTTTT	CASSKDWASGGELFF
.	TRBV14	.	TRBJ2-3	TGTGCCAGCAGCCGGCAGATCACAGATACGCAGTATTTT	CASSRQITDTQYF
.	TRBV20-1	once	TRBJ2-7	TGCAGTGCTAGTGGGCCGGGTACCTACGAGCAGTACTTC	CSASGPGTYEQYF
TRBD1	TRBV6-5	.	TRBJ2-2	TGTGCCAGCAGTTCCGGGACAGAGAACACCGGGGAGCTGTTTTTT	CASSSGTENTGELFF
TRBD1	TRBV18	.	TRBJ1-1	TGTGCCAGCTCACGACAGGGACCTCCTTCTGTGAACACTGAAGCTTTCTTT	CASSRQGPPSVNTEAFF
.	TRBV6-2/TRBV6-3	.	TRBJ1-5	TGTGCCAGCAGTTCTGACACCATCAGCCCCCAGCATTTT	CASSSDTISPQHF
TRBD1	TRBV18	.	TRBJ2-2	TGTGCCAGCTCACCACGGGACAGGGAGTATTCGAACACCGGGGAGCTGTTTTTT	CASSPRDREYSNTGELFF
.	TRBV6-2/TRBV6-3	.	TRBJ2-5	TGTGCCAGCAGTTACGGGGCCCCGCGCCAAGAGACCCAGTACTTC	CASSYGAPRQETQYF
TRBD1	TRBV29-1	.	TRBJ2-1	TGCAGCGTTGAAGGCACGGCGGGACAGGGCTACAATGAGCAGTTCTTC	CSVEGTAGQGYNEQFF
.	TRBV7-9	once	TRBJ1-5	TGTGCCAGCAGCTTCGGCAATCAGCCCCAGCATTTT	CASSFGNQPQHF
.	TRBV18	.	TRBJ2-1	TGTGCCAGCTCACCACGTCTGGCAGATTACAATGAGCAGTTCTTC	CASSPRLADYNEQFF
TRBD1	TRBV28	.	TRBJ1-2	TGTGCCAGCTCCGGACAGGGGTTATATGGCTACACCTTC	CASSGQGLYGYTF
.	TRBV19	.	TRBJ1-1	TGTGCCAGTAGTATAGGAGGGGGTGAAGCTTTCTTT	CASSIGGGEAFF
.	TRBV7-9	.	TRBJ1-2	TGTGCCAGCAGCTTAGGGGCCCGTGATGGCTACACCTTC	CASSLGARDGYTF
.	TRBV4-1	.	TRBJ1-6	TGCGCCAGCAGCCAAGAACCCCCCAGGGTCGGGAGCTCCTATAATTCACCCCTCCACTTT	CASSQEPPRVGSSYNSPLHF
.	TRBV6-2/TRBV6-3	.	TRBJ1-1	TGTGCCAGCAGTCCCCTGCCGGGGGGAGAGGCTTTCTTT	CASSPLPGGEAFF
.	TRBV18	.	TRBJ2-5	TGTGCCAGCTCACCAGAGACACTCGAGACCCAGTACTTC	CASSPETLETQYF
.	TRBV18	.	TRBJ1-2	TGTGCCAGCTCACCGGAGGGGATCCATGGCTACACCTTC	CASSPEGIHGYTF